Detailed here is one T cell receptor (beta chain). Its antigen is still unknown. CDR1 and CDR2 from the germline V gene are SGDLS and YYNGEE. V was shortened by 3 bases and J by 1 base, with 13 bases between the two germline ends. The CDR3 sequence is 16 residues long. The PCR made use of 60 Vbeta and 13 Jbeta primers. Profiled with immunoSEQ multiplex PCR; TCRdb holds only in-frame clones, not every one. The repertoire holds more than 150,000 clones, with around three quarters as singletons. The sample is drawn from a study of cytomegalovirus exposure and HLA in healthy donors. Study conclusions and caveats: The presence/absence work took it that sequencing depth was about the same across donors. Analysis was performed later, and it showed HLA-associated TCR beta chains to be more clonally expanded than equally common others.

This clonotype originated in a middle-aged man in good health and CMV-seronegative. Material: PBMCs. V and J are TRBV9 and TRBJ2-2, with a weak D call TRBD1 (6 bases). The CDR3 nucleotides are TGTGCCAGCAGCGAACGACAGGCCCGGAACACCGGGGAGCTGTTTTTT. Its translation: CASSERQARNTGELFF.